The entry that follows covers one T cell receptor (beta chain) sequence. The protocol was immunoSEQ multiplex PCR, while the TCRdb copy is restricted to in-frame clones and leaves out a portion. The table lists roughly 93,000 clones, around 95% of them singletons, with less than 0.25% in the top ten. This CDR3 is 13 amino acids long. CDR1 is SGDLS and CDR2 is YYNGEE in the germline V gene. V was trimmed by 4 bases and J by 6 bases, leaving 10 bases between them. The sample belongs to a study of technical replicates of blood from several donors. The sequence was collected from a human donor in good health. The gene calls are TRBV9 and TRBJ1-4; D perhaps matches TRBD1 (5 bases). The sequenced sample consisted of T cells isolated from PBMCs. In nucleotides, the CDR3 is TGTGCCAGCAGCTCCCGGGGGGATGAAAAACTGTTTTTT. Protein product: CASSSRGDEKLFF.